This entry lists 27 T cell receptor beta chains sequenced from one sample in a study of T cell clonality in common variable immunodeficiency. Study observations and caveats: Fewer deletions and N-nucleotide insertions were reportedly seen in common variable immunodeficiency TCR beta sequences.

These receptors' antigens are unknown. Method: immunoSEQ multiplex PCR; TCRdb's copy keeps in-frame clones and lacks some. The record shows about 16,000 clones for this sample, with no singletons present. Sequencing used peripheral blood mononuclear cells. Receptor source: a human donor with common variable immunodeficiency.

Only a few counts were recorded for this clone. The CDR3 is cut off 3 residues early in the read; its end comes from the germline J gene. The rearrangement links TRBV2 to TRBJ2-7, with 9 bases aligning to TRBD1. The CDR3 length is 13 residues. With 7 bases clipped from V and 5 bases from J, the junction kept 6 bases outside the gene matches. CDR1 and CDR2 (germline): SNHLY, FYNNEI. CDR3 DNA (partial): TGTGCCAGCAAACGGACAGGGGTCGACGAG. This translates into CASKRTGVDE. The whole CDR3 region reads CASKRTGVDEQYF. The whole variable domain, filled in from reference TRBV2 and TRBJ2-7, reads EPEVTQTPSHQVTQMGQEVILRCVPISNHLYFYWYRQILGQKVEFLVSFYNNEISEKSEIFDDQFSVERPDGSNFTLKIRSTKLEDSAMYFCASKRTGVDEQYFGPGTRLTVT.

This clone was counted ten times or more. The read terminates 3 residues ahead of where the CDR3 ends, so the germline J gene completes it. The rearrangement uses TRBV5-1 and TRBJ1-1, with D uncertain. The CDR3 spans 14 residues. The V gene's germline CDR1 is SGHRS and CDR2 YFSETQ. The V end lost 0 bases, the J end lost 1 base, and 7 bases lay between the germline ends. The covered CDR3 bases are TGCGCCAGCAGCTTGGAGCGGACGAACACTGAA. Its protein is CASSLERTNTE. The complete CDR3 protein is CASSLERTNTEAFF.

This clone was found a few times. The read ends 3 residues shy of where the CDR3 ends; the end is completed using the germline J gene. The chain is built from TRBV7-2 and TRBJ2-5, with 12 bases lining up with TRBD2. CDR1 is SGHTA, CDR2 FQGNSA, per germline. This CDR3 is built from 15 residues. With V trimmed by 7 bases and J by 1 base, 4 bases remained unmatched. CDR3 sequence: CASKKLAGGQETQYF. The CDR3 bases that were read are TGTGCCAGCAAGAAACTAGCGGGGGGCCAAGAGACC.

Comments on this clone: Read data end 3 residues before the CDR3 end; the end is taken from the germline J gene. This chain joins TRBV7-2 and TRBJ1-2; 7 nucleotides align to TRBD1. V lost 5 bases, J lost 7 bases, and 13 bases stayed unmatched. The germline V gene has CDR1 SGHTA and CDR2 FQGNSA. This CDR3 is 15 amino acids long. The CDR3: CASSHYDRDAGGYTF. Incomplete CDR3 DNA: TGTGCCAGCAGCCACTATGACAGGGACGCTGGTGGC.

This clone was observed a handful of times. The read stops 3 residues short of the end of the CDR3; the missing end is completed from the germline J gene. This sequence joins TRBV7-9 and TRBJ2-3; D ambiguous. Trimming shortened V by 5 bases and J by 0 bases, and 3 bases separated the two germline ends. This CDR3 is 12 amino acids long. Germline CDR1 SEHNR, CDR2 FQNEAQ (reference sequence). CDR3: CASSLSTDTQYF. The sequenced part of the CDR3 DNA is TGTGCCAGCAGCCTTAGCACAGATACG.

This clone was counted a few times. The DNA ends 3 residues before the CDR3 does, and the rest of the CDR3 is filled in from the germline J gene. This chain uses TRBV7-9 with TRBJ2-7; 8 bases are a match to TRBD1. Trimming removed 6 bases from V and 6 bases from J; junction bases left unmatched: 10. Germline values: CDR1 SEHNR, CDR2 FQNEAQ (reference sequence). This CDR3 has 14 residues. CDR3: CASSSRTGSGEQYF. The CDR3 DNA, read in part, is TGTGCCAGCAGTTCTAGGACAGGGTCGGGCGAG.

Notes on this clone: The read terminates 3 residues before the CDR3 end, so the remaining end is supplied by the germline J gene. The rearrangement uses TRBV2 and TRBJ2-7; 9 bases line up with TRBD1. Germline trimming cut 7 bases from V and 0 bases from J; bases unmatched to any gene: 7. Germline values: CDR1 SNHLY, CDR2 FYNNEI. The CDR3 length is 15 residues. CDR3 amino acids: CASNKGQGSSYEQYF. The CDR3 DNA, read in part, is TGTGCCAGCAACAAGGGACAGGGAAGCTCCTACGAG.

With regard to this clone: From the germline J gene comes the end of the CDR3, since the read stops 3 residues before it. The chain couples TRBV7-9 to TRBJ2-1, with no clear D. Looked up from germline, CDR1 is SEHNR and CDR2 is FQNEAQ (reference sequence). The CDR3 sequence is 14 residues long. The germline V and J ends were trimmed by 7 bases and 6 bases, with 16 bases remaining between them. The CDR3 loop reads CASTKVDLSNEQFF. The sequenced part of the CDR3 DNA is TGTGCCAGCACCAAAGTAGATCTAAGCAATGAG.

This clone was counted a few times. The read ends 3 residues early relative to the CDR3; the germline J gene fills the gap. V gene TRBV19 combines with J gene TRBJ2-7; TRBD1 aligns across 9 bases. The V and J ends lost 4 bases and 2 bases, in that order; junction bases with no gene match: 6. Germline lookup yields CDR1 LNHDA and CDR2 SQIVND (reference sequence). The CDR3 spans 15 residues. The CDR3 here is CASSTAGTGTYEQYF. The CDR3 bases that were read are TGTGCCAGTAGTACCGCCGGGACAGGGACCTACGAG.

This clone has just a few counts. The CDR3 end falls 3 residues outside the read, so it is completed with the germline J gene. The chain links TRBV7-8 to TRBJ1-4; 9 bases agree with TRBD1. Germline V CDR1 and CDR2: SGHVS, FQNEAQ. The V gene end was trimmed by 4 bases and the J gene end by 0 bases; junction bases not matched to a gene: 3. The length of the CDR3 is 16 residues. The part of the CDR3 DNA that was read is TGTGCCAGCAGCTCACAGGGGGCCGCAACTAATGAAAAA. It specifies CASSSQGAATNEK. The full-length CDR3 reads as CASSSQGAATNEKLFF.

With regard to this clone: Coverage ceases 3 residues before the CDR3 finishes, and the germline J gene fills in the end. The V and J genes are TRBV30 and TRBJ1-4; D perhaps matches TRBD1 (5 bases). V was pared by 0 bases and J by 7 bases, with 15 bases between. The CDR3 consists of 15 residues. Looked up from germline, CDR1 is GTSNPN and CDR2 is SVGIG (reference sequence). CDR3 loop: CAWSVPWGEGEKLFF. The DNA read from the CDR3 is TGTGCCTGGAGTGTACCCTGGGGGGAAGGTGAAAAA. The entire variable domain, with the rest obtained from reference TRBV30 and TRBJ1-4, is as follows: SQTIHQWPATLVQPVGSPLSLECTVEGTSNPNLYWYRQAAGRGLQLLFYSVGIGQISSEVPQNLSASRPQDRQFILSSKKLLLSDSGFYLCAWSVPWGEGEKLFFGSGTQLSVL.

In this sample, this clone turned up many times. The sequenced CDR3 bases are TGCAGTGCTAGAGATAGTAGGGGGCCCGGAGATACG. Protein: CSARDSRGPGDT. In full, the CDR3 reads CSARDSRGPGDTQYF. This chain connects TRBV20-1 to TRBJ2-3; 7 bases fit TRBD1. The read ends 3 residues before the CDR3 terminus; that terminus is restored from the germline J gene. Germline values: CDR1 DFQATT, CDR2 SNEGSKA (reference sequence). J lost 5 bases, V lost 0 bases, and 8 bases had no gene match. The CDR3 has 15 amino acids.

A remark on this clone: The observed sequence ends 3 residues before the CDR3 terminus, with the missing tail filled in from the germline J gene. The genes are TRBV2 and TRBJ2-1; D might be TRBD2 (6 bases). The ends were cut back, 6 bases at V and 5 bases at J, with 11 bases in the middle. The CDR3 length is 13 residues. Germline CDR1 and CDR2: SNHLY and FYNNEI. The CDR3 bases that were read are TGTGCCAGCAGGACTAGGAGCAACAATGAG. It specifies CASRTRSNNE. The CDR3 as a whole reads CASRTRSNNEQFF.

This clone was seen only a few times. The read halts 3 residues ahead of the CDR3 end, with the missing end drawn from the germline J gene. The chain uses TRBV7-2 and TRBJ2-5; possibly TRBD2 for D (5 bases). Germline CDR1 SGHTA, CDR2 FQGNSA. The V end was cut by 1 base, the J end by 2 bases, with 5 bases between. The CDR3 consists of 13 residues. The CDR3: CASSLGGQETQYF. The part of the CDR3 DNA that was read is TGTGCCAGCAGCTTAGGAGGGCAAGAGACC.

This clone appeared a few times. Coverage ceases 3 residues before the CDR3 finishes, and the germline J gene fills in the end. The chain joins TRBV19 to TRBJ1-6; a possible D gene is TRBD1 (6 bases). The CDR3 runs to 13 residues. CDR1 and CDR2 (germline): LNHDA, SQIVND (reference sequence). Deletions cut 8 bases from V and 9 bases from J, with 14 bases between. The CDR3 DNA, read in part, is TGTGCCAGTGGTTACAGGGAAGGTTCACCC. Protein product: CASGYREGSP. The full CDR3 sequence reads CASGYREGSPLHF.

This clone was recorded many times. The read ends 3 residues early relative to the CDR3; the germline J gene fills the gap. The chain is built from TRBV19 and TRBJ1-1; TRBD1 agrees at 8 bases. The J segment lost 3 bases and the V segment lost 7 bases, leaving 7 bases of the junction unmatched. The length of the CDR3 is 14 residues. Germline lookup yields CDR1 LNHDA and CDR2 SQIVND (reference sequence). The covered CDR3 bases are TGTGCCAGTAAGGGACAGGCTGGGGACACTGAA. Amino acid sequence: CASKGQAGDTE. The entire CDR3 sequence reads CASKGQAGDTEAFF.

This clone was observed many times. The read falls 3 residues short of the CDR3 end, and the missing part is taken from the germline J gene. The V gene is TRBV7-1, the J gene TRBJ1-5; the match to TRBD1 covers 8 bases. TRBV7-1 is an ORF, with its function uncertain. This CDR3 spans 21 amino acids. J gave up 2 bases and V 3 bases, and 21 bases lay outside the gene matches. Incomplete CDR3 DNA: TGTGCCAGCAGCTCGGTAGGGTGGGACAGGTCAATTTCTCATGGCAATCAGCCC. Its translation is CASSSVGWDRSISHGNQP. The whole CDR3 region reads CASSSVGWDRSISHGNQPQHF.

This clone was seen at least ten times. One end of the junction fails to match germline, which may point to a read error. The read finishes 3 residues shy of the CDR3 end, and the germline J gene is used to complete it. The chain has TRBV4-2 and TRBJ2-7, with TRBD1 matching over 7 bases. Germline V CDR1 and CDR2: LGHNA, YNFKEQ. CDR3 length: 14 residues. The DNA read from the CDR3 is TGCGCCAGCAGCCCAGGGGGACAGTTCTACGAG. The encoded protein is CASSPGGQFYE. The whole CDR3 protein is CASSPGGQFYEQYF.

Within the sample, this clone is medium-sized (0.01 to 0.1%). Coverage ceases 3 residues before the CDR3 finishes, and the germline J gene fills in the end. This chain connects TRBV20-1 to TRBJ2-1, with TRBD2 matching over 9 bases. The CDR3 has 16 residues. Trimming removed 7 bases from V and 4 bases from J; junction bases left unmatched: 14. Germline V gene lookup returns CDR1 DFQATT and CDR2 SNEGSKA (reference sequence). CDR3 in amino acids: CSGLGGRLAGYNEQFF. CDR3 bases read: TGCAGTGGATTGGGGGGGCGGCTAGCGGGGTACAATGAG.

In its sample, this clone was seen a few times. Sequencing ends 3 residues short of the CDR3 end; the germline J gene provides the rest. The chain employs TRBV19 and TRBJ2-3; 11 bases match TRBD2. The germline gives CDR1 LNHDA, CDR2 SQIVND (reference sequence). Losses at the gene ends were 7 bases for V and 5 bases for J; bases not matched to a gene: 8. CDR3 length: 15 residues. The CDR3 bases that were read are TGTGCCAGTAACCCGACTAGCGGGGCCGTAGATACG. Protein product: CASNPTSGAVDT. From start to end, the CDR3 is CASNPTSGAVDTQYF.

This clone was observed a few times. The read comes to an end 3 residues before the CDR3 does, leaving the germline J gene to fill in the end. V and J are TRBV2 and TRBJ2-5; 9 bases fit TRBD1. This CDR3 comprises 14 residues. V lost 6 bases, J lost 5 bases, and 7 bases stayed unmatched. Germline CDR1 and CDR2: SNHLY and FYNNEI. The CDR3 bases that were read are TGTGCCAGCAGCATCGACAGGGGGAAGGAGACC. Its protein product is CASSIDRGKET. Given in full, the CDR3 is CASSIDRGKETQYF.

On this clone itself: The read is 3 residues too short to cover the CDR3 end, so that end is filled in from the germline J gene. J is TRBJ2-7 and V is TRBV7-9; 8 nucleotides match TRBD2. CDR1 and CDR2 from the germline V gene are SEHNR and FQNEAQ (reference sequence). The CDR3 contains 15 residues. J lost 4 bases, V lost 1 base, and 6 bases had no gene match. The CDR3 bases that were read are TGTGCCAGCAGCTTAGATCGGGGGGGGTTTTACGAG. This codes for CASSLDRGGFYE. The whole CDR3 sequence reads CASSLDRGGFYEQYF.

In its sample, this clone was seen a few times. The missing CDR3 end, 3 residues past where the read stops, is filled in from the germline J gene. The V and J genes are TRBV7-9 and TRBJ2-7, with a tentative D call TRBD2 (5 bases). The CDR3 is 15 amino acids. V lost 5 bases, J lost 0 bases, and 14 bases lay in between. Germline V gene data show CDR1 as SEHNR and CDR2 as FQNEAQ (reference sequence). The CDR3 DNA, read in part, is TGTGCCAGCAGCGCCCCTGGGCGGGCCTCCTACGAG. Its translation is CASSAPGRASYE. The full CDR3 protein reads CASSAPGRASYEQYF. Supplemented by reference TRBV7-9 and TRBJ2-7, the full variable domain reads DTGVSQNPRHKITKRGQNVTFRCDPISEHNRLYWYRQTLGQGPEFLTYFQNEAQLEKSRLLSDRFSAERPKGSFSTLEIQRTEQGDSAMYLCASSAPGRASYEQYFGPGTRLTVT.

Points on this clone: The read falls 3 residues short of the CDR3 end, and the missing part is taken from the germline J gene. The rearrangement joins TRBV7-9 to TRBJ1-2, with 10 bases matching TRBD1. The CDR3 runs to 15 residues. Germline V lookup: CDR1 SEHNR, CDR2 FQNEAQ (reference sequence). The V and J ends lost 4 bases and 4 bases, in that order; junction bases with no gene match: 6. The part of the CDR3 DNA that was read is TGTGCCAGCAGCTCCCGGGACAGGGGAATCTATGGC. It is translated as CASSSRDRGIYG. The complete CDR3 protein is CASSSRDRGIYGYTF.

The CDR3 sequence is CASSPYRDRYGRANTGELFF. The CDR3 bases that were read are TGTGCCAGCTCACCATATAGGGACAGGTATGGGCGAGCGAACACCGGGGAG. The chain has TRBV18 and TRBJ2-2; 8 bases match TRBD1. The read gets to within 3 residues of the CDR3 end, and the germline J gene fills in the rest. The CDR3 consists of 20 residues. After removal of 2 bases from V and 0 bases from J, the junction contained 14 bases not matched to a gene. Germline V CDR1 and CDR2: KGHSH, LQKENI.

This clone was detected ten times or more. The read ends 3 residues early relative to the CDR3; the germline J gene fills the gap. This chain connects TRBV20-1 to TRBJ2-4; TRBD1 is a possible D gene (6 bases). CDR1 DFQATT and CDR2 SNEGSKA come from the germline V gene (reference sequence). The CDR3 totals 15 residues. Trimming cost V 1 base and J 7 bases, with 17 bases left between them. CDR3 protein: CSARGMGQGTNIQYF. CDR3 bases read: TGCAGTGCTAGAGGGATGGGACAAGGCACTAACATT.

This clone was seen a few times. Read coverage stops 3 residues before the CDR3 terminus; the germline J gene supplies the remainder. The J gene is TRBJ2-7, the V gene TRBV30; 10 nucleotides match TRBD1. This CDR3 contains 15 residues. J was trimmed by 5 bases and V by 4 bases; bases with no gene match: 11. Germline V gene lookup returns CDR1 GTSNPN and CDR2 SVGIG (reference sequence). CDR3 bases read: TGTGCCTGGACAAACCCGGGACAGGGGCACCACGAG. The encoded protein is CAWTNPGQGHHE. The full CDR3 reads CAWTNPGQGHHEQYF. Full variable domain (outside the CDR3, taken from reference TRBV30 and TRBJ2-7): SQTIHQWPATLVQPVGSPLSLECTVEGTSNPNLYWYRQAAGRGLQLLFYSVGIGQISSEVPQNLSASRPQDRQFILSSKKLLLSDSGFYLCAWTNPGQGHHEQYFGPGTRLTVT.